This T cell receptor (beta chain) is drawn from a study of blood T cell repertoires in COVID-19. On the study more broadly: The study drew acute and convalescent COVID-19 samples from the United States, Italy and Spain. Sample material is recorded as cDNA or gDNA derived from T cells, B-cell-depleted T cells, or PBMCs.

Membership in each cohort depended on participant-reported clinical history. Cohort 3 recovered donors had two negative PCRs, clearance, or symptom resolution. TCRdb's copy holds only in-frame clones and misses some; the assay was immunoSEQ multiplex PCR. The repertoire holds roughly 200,000 clones, around 90% seen once, with 1.2% in the top ten. V lost 3 bases to trimming and J lost 4 bases, with 24 bases between them. The CDR3 extends over 18 amino acids. The germline gives CDR1 KGHSH, CDR2 LQKENI. The sequence came from a man aged 25 to 40 who had recovered from COVID-19. This chain links TRBV18 with TRBJ1-1, with D perhaps matching TRBD1 (5 bases). The sample was PBMCs or T cells enriched from blood (not recorded which). The DNA for the CDR3 is TGTGCCAGCTCACCGTATACAACTTCTTCAGGGTTGAGCACTGAAGCTTTCTTT. Translation gives CASSPYTTSSGLSTEAFF.